This T cell receptor (beta chain) was captured in a study of OX40 agonist ivuxolimab in advanced cancers. About the research overall: The study gave patients intravenous ivuxolimab at 0.01 to 10 mg/kg every 2 weeks. At 82.7% male, the cohort had a mean age of 60 years, ranging from about 20 to 90. Study-level points and caveats: Some nonresponders likewise displayed low normalized T-cell clonal expansion.

Germline V CDR1 and CDR2: SGHRS, YFSETQ. With 4 bases removed from V and 1 base from J, the gap between germline ends came to 9 bases. The CDR3 has 15 residues. As to this clone: The antigen is unknown.

Collection of blood occurred at baseline, at cycle 4 day 1, and at cycle 7 day 1. Here immunoSEQ multiplex PCR was the method, and the copy in TCRdb shows in-frame clones only, minus some. The sample holds 60,000 to 95,000 clones, around 86% seen once. The material sequenced was CD4+ or CD8+ T cells sorted from blood, taken in a trial of the OX40 agonist ivuxolimab. V usage is TRBV5-1 and J usage is TRBJ2-6, with a tentative D call TRBD2 (5 bases). This TCR derives from an adult with an advanced solid tumor such as melanoma, head and neck, liver or kidney cancer. CDR3 amino acids: CASSLGESGANVLTF. CDR3 nucleotide sequence: TGCGCCAGCAGCCTCGGGGAATCTGGGGCCAACGTCCTGACTTTC. Based on the CDR3 plus reference TRBV5-1 and TRBJ2-6, the full variable domain is KAGVTQTPRYLIKTRGQQVTLSCSPISGHRSVSWYQQTPGQGLQFLFEYFSETQRNKGNFPGRFSGRQFSNSRSEMNVSTLELGDSALYLCASSLGESGANVLTFGAGSRLTVL.